Below are 30 T cell receptor beta chains sequenced from a single sample in a study of T cell changes during pregnancy in multiple sclerosis (dated by TCRdb to the late 2010s). Libraries were prepared through the immunoSEQ multiplex PCR assay. Imported from immuneACCESS, the table was reduced by TCRdb to in-frame sequences with V and J called. These copies leave out some clones; in studies compared against another copy, an unresolved V gene accounts for under half, and the cause of the remainder is not known. The sample yields tens of thousands of clones; more than 85% were counted once. The biggest ten clones account for under 3.5% of the sample. The source was CD4+ T cells from peripheral blood mononuclear cells, collected in the first trimester of pregnancy. These receptors came from a female donor in good health, enrolled as a control in a pregnancy study.

The genes are TRBV29-1 and TRBJ1-1; D perhaps matches TRBD1 (6 bases). Trimming removed 4 bases from V and 0 bases from J, with 18 bases in between. CDR3 size: 16 residues. Germline V lookup: CDR1 SQVTM, CDR2 ANQGSEA. The CDR3 protein is CSVAPGQKIMNTEAFF. The CDR3 DNA sequence: TGCAGCGTTGCGCCGGGACAAAAAATTATGAACACTGAAGCTTTCTTT. The full variable domain, completed using reference TRBV29-1 and TRBJ1-1, is SAVISQKPSRDICQRGTSLTIQCQVDSQVTMMFWYRQQPGQSLTLIATANQGSEATYESGFVIDKFPISRPNLTFSTLTVSNMSPEDSSIYLCSVAPGQKIMNTEAFFGQGTRLTVV.

The chain combines TRBV5-1 with TRBJ2-1, with TRBD2 matching over 12 bases. Germline V CDR1 and CDR2: SGHRS, YFSETQ. The length of the CDR3 is 16 residues. V lost 4 bases and J lost 0; bases outside the gene matches: 2. In DNA, the CDR3 is TGCGCCAGCAGCCTGACTAGCGGGGGCTCCTACAATGAGCAGTTCTTC. Translation gives CASSLTSGGSYNEQFF.

The genes are TRBV5-1 and TRBJ2-5, with a weak D call TRBD1 (5 bases). The germline V and J ends were trimmed by 0 bases and 5 bases, with 17 bases remaining between them. The CDR3 consists of 16 residues. Germline V gene data show CDR1 as SGHRS and CDR2 as YFSETQ. The CDR3 is CASSLAGPPKGETQYF. CDR3 bases: TGCGCCAGCAGCTTGGCCGGGCCCCCCAAGGGGGAGACCCAGTACTTC.

The chain couples TRBV7-2 to TRBJ2-3, with TRBD2 matching 10 bases. The V gene end was trimmed by 2 bases and the J gene end by 14 bases; junction bases not matched to a gene: 4. The CDR3 sequence is 12 residues long. Per the germline V gene, CDR1 is SGHTA and CDR2 is FQGNSA. In DNA, the CDR3 is TGTGCCAGCAGCTTACTAGCGGGAGTCGGGTATTTT. Amino acids: CASSLLAGVGYF.

The sample holds one count of this clone. This chain joins TRBV28 and TRBJ1-2; a possible D gene is TRBD1 (5 bases). The CDR3 spans 16 residues. Trimming removed 5 bases at V and 3 bases at J, with 19 bases between. The germline gives CDR1 MDHEN, CDR2 SYDVKM. This CDR3 reads CASSKSGEGAYYGYTF. The CDR3 DNA reads as TGTGCCAGCAGTAAAAGTGGGGAAGGGGCTTACTATGGCTACACCTTC.

The rearrangement links TRBV27 to TRBJ1-5, with 7 bases lining up with TRBD1. The junction had 6 bases not matched to a gene; V was cut back by 3 bases and J by 7 bases. This CDR3 is 14 amino acids long. The germline V gene has CDR1 MNHEY and CDR2 SMNVEV (reference sequence). The CDR3 sequence: CASSFGTAGQPQHF. CDR3 nucleotide sequence: TGTGCCAGCAGTTTTGGGACAGCGGGCCAGCCCCAGCATTTT.

The DNA for the CDR3 is TGTGCCAGCAATCGACAGGTCCAAGAGACCCAGTACTTC. It yields the protein CASNRQVQETQYF. The chain links TRBV28 to TRBJ2-5; D is perhaps TRBD1 (6 bases). V was shortened by 7 bases and J by 1 base, with 10 bases between the two germline ends. The CDR3 runs 13 residues. The germline V gene encodes CDR1 MDHEN and CDR2 SYDVKM.

The rearrangement links TRBV5-1 to TRBJ2-3, with a tentative D call TRBD2 (5 bases). The germline V gene has CDR1 SGHRS and CDR2 YFSETQ. CDR3 length: 15 amino acids. Trimming pared 7 bases from V and 0 bases from J, leaving 15 bases between. CDR3 loop: CASALGSASTDTQYF. CDR3 DNA: TGCGCCAGCGCCTTGGGTAGCGCTAGCACAGATACGCAGTATTTT. Complete variable domain (other parts from reference TRBV5-1 and TRBJ2-3): KAGVTQTPRYLIKTRGQQVTLSCSPISGHRSVSWYQQTPGQGLQFLFEYFSETQRNKGNFPGRFSGRQFSNSRSEMNVSTLELGDSALYLCASALGSASTDTQYFGPGTRLTVL.

The V and J genes are TRBV7-3 and TRBJ2-2, with 14 bases matching TRBD2. From germline, CDR1 is SGHTA and CDR2 FQGTGA. The CDR3 sequence is 18 residues long. The trim removed 4 bases at V and 6 bases at J, leaving 10 bases unmatched. This chain's CDR3 is CASSSLGLAGATAGELFF. CDR3 DNA sequence: TGTGCCAGCAGCTCCTTGGGACTAGCGGGAGCTACGGCCGGGGAGCTGTTTTTT.

This chain links TRBV6-5 with TRBJ1-6, with D unresolved. The germline gives CDR1 MNHEY, CDR2 SVGAGI. Trimming shortened V by 6 bases and J by 8 bases, and 17 bases separated the two germline ends. The CDR3 spans 15 residues. The CDR3 loop reads CASSSGVRSHSPLHF. Written as DNA, the CDR3 is TGTGCCAGCAGCTCCGGCGTCAGGTCCCATTCACCCCTCCACTTT.

This chain uses TRBV28 with TRBJ1-5; 7 bases map to TRBD1. There are 15 residues in the CDR3. The trim removed 3 bases at V and 1 base at J, leaving 3 bases unmatched. Germline lookup yields CDR1 MDHEN and CDR2 SYDVKM. The CDR3 nucleotides are TGTGCCAGCAGTTTTGCAGGGGGAAGCAATCAGCCCCAGCATTTT. This encodes CASSFAGGSNQPQHF. Full variable domain (missing parts from reference TRBV28 and TRBJ1-5): DVKVTQSSRYLVKRTGEKVFLECVQDMDHENMFWYRQDPGLGLRLIYFSYDVKMKEKGDIPEGYSVSREKKERFSLILESASTNQTSMYLCASSFAGGSNQPQHFGDGTRLSIL.

This clone has a single count. J is TRBJ1-1 and V is TRBV5-1, with 12 bases matching TRBD1. CDR1 and CDR2 (germline): SGHRS, YFSETQ. The CDR3 is 14 amino acids. The ends lost 4 bases at V and 7 bases at J; junction bases unmatched: 5. The CDR3 is CASSPGTGGSEAFF. CDR3 bases: TGCGCCAGCAGCCCCGGGACAGGGGGCAGTGAAGCTTTCTTT.

This sequence joins TRBV2 and TRBJ2-6; TRBD1 might be the D (6 bases). V gave up 4 bases and J gave up 5 bases, with 12 bases separating them. The CDR3 is 15 amino acids. Germline lookup yields CDR1 SNHLY and CDR2 FYNNEI. The CDR3 sequence is CASSATGSRANVLTF. For the CDR3, the DNA is TGTGCCAGCAGTGCCACAGGGTCGAGGGCCAACGTCCTGACTTTC.

This chain connects TRBV19 to TRBJ1-5, with D tentatively TRBD1 (6 bases). From germline, CDR1 is LNHDA and CDR2 SQIVND (reference sequence). Trimming removed 7 bases from V and 0 bases from J, with 16 bases in between. This CDR3 region has 16 residues. CDR3 sequence: CASKGGVVDSNQPQHF. The CDR3 bases are TGTGCCAGTAAGGGGGGGGTGGTCGATAGCAATCAGCCCCAGCATTTT. The variable domain in full, with the rest retrieved from reference TRBV19 and TRBJ1-5, is DGGITQSPKYLFRKEGQNVTLSCEQNLNHDAMYWYRQDPGQGLRLIYYSQIVNDFQKGDIAEGYSVSREKKESFPLTVTSAQKNPTAFYLCASKGGVVDSNQPQHFGDGTRLSIL.

This clone was seen just once. This chain links TRBV5-1 with TRBJ2-3; perhaps TRBD2 as D (5 bases). The CDR3 runs 16 residues. V lost 4 bases and J lost 4, with 19 bases in between. Germline V gene sequence: CDR1 SGHRS, CDR2 YFSETQ. Here the CDR3 reads CASSLGWTGVPDTQYF. The CDR3 DNA is TGCGCCAGCAGCCTGGGGTGGACCGGGGTTCCAGATACGCAGTATTTT.

The V and J genes are TRBV28 and TRBJ1-2, with 8 bases lining up with TRBD1. Trimming cost V 5 bases and J 1 base; bases outside gene matches: 12. Germline values: CDR1 MDHEN, CDR2 SYDVKM. CDR3 size: 17 residues. The CDR3 DNA reads TGTGCCAGCAGTGCCTCCGGGACAGGCCCCCGTAACTATGGCTACACCTTC. Protein product: CASSASGTGPRNYGYTF.

The chain uses TRBV5-1 and TRBJ1-6; no firm D call. Germline V gives CDR1 SGHRS, CDR2 YFSETQ. The CDR3 has 16 residues. Trimming removed 0 bases from V and 9 bases from J, with 16 bases in between. CDR3 in amino acids: CASSLVPGKWGSPLHF. CDR3 nucleotide sequence: TGCGCCAGCAGCTTGGTCCCGGGGAAGTGGGGTTCACCCCTCCACTTT.

The gene calls are TRBV6-5 and TRBJ1-2, with 8 bases that match TRBD1. V gave up 7 bases and J gave up 4 bases; unmatched junction bases: 5. Germline-derived CDR1 and CDR2 are MNHEY and SVGAGI. This CDR3 region has 13 residues. CDR3 protein: CASTRTGSYGYTF. DNA for the CDR3: TGTGCCAGCACCAGGACAGGGAGCTATGGCTACACCTTC.

This chain links TRBV6-1 with TRBJ2-3, with 7 positions matching TRBD1. Germline values: CDR1 MNHNS, CDR2 SASEGT. This CDR3 comprises 14 residues. V shed 5 bases, J shed 5 bases, and the junction held 7 bases outside the gene matches. The CDR3 is CASSRVYRGDTQYF. CDR3 coding DNA: TGTGCCAGCAGTCGCGTTTACAGGGGAGATACGCAGTATTTT.

V usage is TRBV4-1 and J usage is TRBJ1-1; D not certain. V shed 0 bases and J shed 0 bases, with 8 bases lying between them. The CDR3 has 15 residues. Germline V CDR1 and CDR2: MGHRA, YSYEKL. The CDR3 loop is CASSQDAHMNTEAFF. CDR3 coding DNA: TGCGCCAGCAGCCAAGATGCACACATGAACACTGAAGCTTTCTTT.

The gene calls are TRBV2 and TRBJ2-1; 7 nucleotides agree with TRBD2. CDR3 length equals 16 residues. Trimming at V came to 6 bases and at J to 1 base, leaving 9 bases not matched to a gene. Germline V lookup: CDR1 SNHLY, CDR2 FYNNEI. CDR3 region: CASSREGTKSYNEQFF. The DNA for the CDR3 is TGTGCCAGCAGCAGGGAAGGGACTAAATCCTACAATGAGCAGTTCTTC.

This clone was counted once. The chain couples TRBV9 to TRBJ2-1, with 13 nucleotides matching TRBD2. This CDR3 has 18 amino acids. The trim removed 0 bases at V and 6 bases at J, leaving 9 bases unmatched. Looked up from germline, CDR1 is SGDLS and CDR2 is YYNGEE. The CDR3 reads CASSVVVPGTSGANEQFF. CDR3 nucleotides: TGTGCCAGCAGCGTAGTAGTCCCCGGGACTAGCGGGGCCAATGAGCAGTTCTTC.

CDR3 sequence (DNA): TGCGCCAGCAGCTTGTGGGGGGGCCTCTCACAGTACAATGAGCAGTTCTTC. It encodes CASSLWGGLSQYNEQFF. The chain combines TRBV5-1 with TRBJ2-1, with D perhaps matching TRBD2 (7 bases). CDR3 length equals 17 residues. Deletions cut 1 base from V and 4 bases from J, with 18 bases between. Germline CDR1 is SGHRS and CDR2 is YFSETQ.

This clone has just a few counts. The chain employs TRBV2 and TRBJ1-4; TRBD1 matches 7 bases. The CDR3 covers 12 residues. V was pared by 8 bases and J by 8 bases, with 5 bases of the junction left unmatched. Germline loops: CDR1 SNHLY, CDR2 FYNNEI. CDR3 in amino acids: CASHGTVEKLFF. The CDR3 bases are TGTGCCAGCCATGGGACAGTCGAAAAACTGTTTTTT.

This chain uses TRBV9 with TRBJ1-1; 7 positions match TRBD1. CDR1 and CDR2 from the germline V gene are SGDLS and YYNGEE. This CDR3 has 15 amino acids. V lost 4 bases, J lost 3 bases, and 9 bases stayed unmatched. The CDR3 DNA follows: TGTGCCAGCAGCCCCCGCGGGACAGTGCACACTGAAGCTTTCTTT. Protein: CASSPRGTVHTEAFF.

This sequence joins TRBV7-2 and TRBJ2-1; 8 bases agree with TRBD2. V lost 1 base and J lost 6; bases outside the gene matches: 8. The germline gives CDR1 SGHTA, CDR2 FQGNSA. The CDR3 is 16 amino acids. The CDR3 coding sequence is TGTGCCAGCAGCTTAGACGCGGGGGGCGTCCGCAATGAGCAGTTCTTC. Translation: CASSLDAGGVRNEQFF.

The rearrangement links TRBV2 to TRBJ2-1, with 8 nucleotides matching TRBD1. The CDR3 is 11 residues long. V shed 7 bases and J 14 bases; nucleotides not matched to a gene: 7. The germline V gene has CDR1 SNHLY and CDR2 FYNNEI. This CDR3 reads CASKFDRGEFF. The CDR3, as DNA: TGTGCCAGCAAATTCGACAGGGGAGAGTTCTTC. The whole variable domain, remainder taken from reference TRBV2 and TRBJ2-1, is EPEVTQTPSHQVTQMGQEVILRCVPISNHLYFYWYRQILGQKVEFLVSFYNNEISEKSEIFDDQFSVERPDGSNFTLKIRSTKLEDSAMYFCASKFDRGEFFGPGTRLTVL.

The chain recombines TRBV4-3 with TRBJ2-7, with TRBD2 identical over 11 bases. The length of the CDR3 is 15 residues. Unmatched junction bases numbered 3, after V lost 0 bases and J lost 5 bases. Germline V gives CDR1 LGHNA, CDR2 YSLEER. The DNA of the CDR3 is TGCGCCAGCAGCCAAGATGGGGGACTAGCGGACGAGCAGTACTTC. It codes for CASSQDGGLADEQYF.

The V gene is TRBV4-1, the J gene TRBJ1-1, with D unresolved. Germline CDR1 reads MGHRA; CDR2 reads YSYEKL. V lost 4 bases to trimming and J lost 1 base, with 10 bases between them. This CDR3 spans 14 amino acids. The CDR3 loop is CASSLGRGNTEAFF. CDR3 DNA: TGCGCCAGCAGCCTTGGACGGGGGAACACTGAAGCTTTCTTT.

The V and J genes are TRBV28 and TRBJ1-5; 9 bases agree with TRBD1. This CDR3 has 15 residues. Germline V lookup: CDR1 MDHEN, CDR2 SYDVKM. V shed 6 bases and J 7 bases; nucleotides not matched to a gene: 10. Here the CDR3 reads CASRQGDRVKQPQHF. CDR3 nucleotide sequence: TGTGCCAGCAGGCAGGGGGACAGGGTTAAACAGCCCCAGCATTTT. Full variable domain (remainder filled in from reference TRBV28 and TRBJ1-5): DVKVTQSSRYLVKRTGEKVFLECVQDMDHENMFWYRQDPGLGLRLIYFSYDVKMKEKGDIPEGYSVSREKKERFSLILESASTNQTSMYLCASRQGDRVKQPQHFGDGTRLSIL.